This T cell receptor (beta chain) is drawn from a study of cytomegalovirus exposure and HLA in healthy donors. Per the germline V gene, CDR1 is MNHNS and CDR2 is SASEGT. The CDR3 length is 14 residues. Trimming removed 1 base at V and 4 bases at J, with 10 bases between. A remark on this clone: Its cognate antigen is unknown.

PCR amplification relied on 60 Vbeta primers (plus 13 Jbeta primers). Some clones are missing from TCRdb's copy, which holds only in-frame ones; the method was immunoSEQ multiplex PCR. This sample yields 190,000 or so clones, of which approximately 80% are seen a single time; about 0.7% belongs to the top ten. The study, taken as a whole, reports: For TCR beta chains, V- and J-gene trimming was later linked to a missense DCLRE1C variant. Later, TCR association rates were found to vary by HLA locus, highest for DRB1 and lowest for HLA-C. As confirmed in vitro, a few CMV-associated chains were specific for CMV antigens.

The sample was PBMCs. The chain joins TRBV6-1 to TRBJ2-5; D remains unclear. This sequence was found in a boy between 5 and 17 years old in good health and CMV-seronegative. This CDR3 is CASSEVGLSETQYF. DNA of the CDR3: TGTGCCAGCAGTGAAGTTGGCTTATCAGAGACCCAGTACTTC.